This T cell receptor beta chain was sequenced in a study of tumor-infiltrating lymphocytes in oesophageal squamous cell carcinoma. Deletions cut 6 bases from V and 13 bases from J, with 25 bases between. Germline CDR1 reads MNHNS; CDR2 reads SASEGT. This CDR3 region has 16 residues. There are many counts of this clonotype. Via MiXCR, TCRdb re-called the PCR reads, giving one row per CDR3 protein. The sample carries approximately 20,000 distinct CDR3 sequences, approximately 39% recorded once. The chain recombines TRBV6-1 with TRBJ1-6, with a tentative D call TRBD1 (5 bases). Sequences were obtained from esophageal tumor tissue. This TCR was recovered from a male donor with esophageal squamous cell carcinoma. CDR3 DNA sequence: TGTGCCAGCAGCCGCGAACTGGGACGGAAATTTTTGCCCCTCCACTTT. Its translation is CASSRELGRKFLPLHF.